This record looks at one T cell receptor (beta chain) sequence and its context. This record belongs to a study of blood T cell repertoires in COVID-19. As for the study in general: The United States, Italy and Spain provided the acute and convalescent COVID-19 samples.

Germline V CDR1 and CDR2: MNHEY, SVGAGI. V lost 0 bases and J 0 bases, leaving 10 bases between the germline ends. CDR3 length equals 16 residues. Under the authors' procedure: Counts of nucleated cells, estimated from reference gene primer amplification, were obtained. The protocol was immunoSEQ multiplex PCR, while the TCRdb copy is restricted to in-frame clones and leaves out a portion. V, J and clone size are those of that table, while D and trimming were read from the DNA. The sample shows around 20,000 clones, about 91% of them seen only once. The source material was peripheral blood. The V call is TRBV6-5, the J call TRBJ2-3, with a possible D match to TRBD2 (5 bases). This TCR was recovered from a human donor in a cohort sampled during active COVID-19. The donor label of this sample is uncertain. The CDR3 protein is CASSYSRSGSTDTQYF. CDR3 DNA: TGTGCCAGCAGTTACTCGCGGAGCGGTAGCACAGATACGCAGTATTTT.